This entry lists 27 T cell receptor beta chains sequenced from one sample in a study of shared clonotypes between healthy human individuals. The assay was immunoSEQ multiplex PCR, and TCRdb's table has in-frame clones only and misses some. Counted here are about 2.4 million clones, 90% to 95% occurring once; the ten biggest clones make up roughly 0.39%. Input material: naive CD4+ T cells from PBMCs. Subset here: CD45RA+ positively selected. The receptors derive from a man aged 18 to 30 in good health. Some clones in this sample may be carry-over from other donors' samples.

The chain employs TRBV28 and TRBJ2-7; no clear D gene. Germline V gene data show CDR1 as MDHEN and CDR2 as SYDVKM. Trimming took off 3 bases at V and 3 bases at J, with 9 bases between the two ends. This CDR3 region has 13 residues. CDR3 in amino acids: CASSFPGYYEQYF. The CDR3 nucleotides are TGTGCCAGCAGTTTCCCAGGCTACTACGAGCAGTACTTC. Together with reference TRBV28 and TRBJ2-7, the CDR3 gives the full variable domain: DVKVTQSSRYLVKRTGEKVFLECVQDMDHENMFWYRQDPGLGLRLIYFSYDVKMKEKGDIPEGYSVSREKKERFSLILESASTNQTSMYLCASSFPGYYEQYFGPGTRLTVT.

This clone was picked up a small number of times. This chain connects TRBV30 to TRBJ1-2; 7 bases line up with TRBD1. The CDR3 has 14 amino acids. With V trimmed by 1 base and J by 4 bases, 6 bases remained unmatched. Germline V gene sequence: CDR1 GTSNPN, CDR2 SVGIG (reference sequence). Here the CDR3 reads CAWSGDREGYGYTF. CDR3 in DNA: TGTGCCTGGAGTGGGGACAGAGAGGGCTATGGCTACACCTTC.

The chain carries TRBV5-1 and TRBJ1-2; maybe TRBD1 (5 bases). This CDR3 region has 16 residues. Germline V gene data show CDR1 as SGHRS and CDR2 as YFSETQ. With 0 bases removed from V and 10 bases from J, the gap between germline ends came to 22 bases. CDR3 DNA sequence: TGCGCCAGCAGCTTGGCCAGTACAGGCTTGGCCCGTCCCTACACCTTC. It specifies CASSLASTGLARPYTF. Together with reference TRBV5-1 and TRBJ1-2, the CDR3 gives the full variable domain: KAGVTQTPRYLIKTRGQQVTLSCSPISGHRSVSWYQQTPGQGLQFLFEYFSETQRNKGNFPGRFSGRQFSNSRSEMNVSTLELGDSALYLCASSLASTGLARPYTFGSGTRLTVV.

The V gene is TRBV19, the J gene TRBJ1-2; the D gene is possibly TRBD1 (5 bases). The ends were cut back, 2 bases at V and 0 bases at J, with 16 bases in the middle. The CDR3 runs 17 residues. The germline gives CDR1 LNHDA, CDR2 SQIVND (reference sequence). CDR3 protein: CASSISTGGRSNYGYTF. The CDR3 DNA follows: TGTGCCAGTAGTATATCAACGGGGGGACGGTCTAACTATGGCTACACCTTC.

As DNA, the CDR3 is TGTGCCAGCTCACCGGGACAGAGTCACGAGCAGTACTTC. It encodes CASSPGQSHEQYF. This sequence joins TRBV18 and TRBJ2-7; TRBD1 matches 7 bases. The CDR3 spans 13 residues. V lost 3 bases, J lost 5 bases, and 4 bases stayed unmatched. Germline V lookup: CDR1 KGHSH, CDR2 LQKENI.

The chain joins TRBV10-2 to TRBJ2-7, with D possibly TRBD1 on 6 matching bases. The CDR3 extends over 13 amino acids. The V gene's germline CDR1 is WSHSY and CDR2 SAAADI. V lost 8 bases and J 1 base, leaving 12 bases between the germline ends. CDR3 nucleotide sequence: TGCGCCAGCTCCAGAGGGACATCCTACGAGCAGTACTTC. Translating it yields CASSRGTSYEQYF.

CDR3 coding DNA: TGTGCCACCAGCAACCGGGAGACAGCCGTTAAAGAGACCCAGTACTTC. This encodes CATSNRETAVKETQYF. The rearrangement links TRBV15 to TRBJ2-5; perhaps TRBD2 as D (6 bases). Germline CDR1 reads LNHNV; CDR2 reads YYDKDF (reference sequence). The CDR3 is made up of 16 amino acids. Trimming shortened V by 4 bases and J by 3 bases, and 18 bases separated the two germline ends. Variable domain in full (rest from reference TRBV15 and TRBJ2-5): DAMVIQNPRYQVTQFGKPVTLSCSQTLNHNVMYWYQQKSSQAPKLLFHYYDKDFNNEADTPDNFQSRRPNTSFCFLDIRSPGLGDTAMYLCATSNRETAVKETQYFGPGTRLLVL.

This clone was seen a handful of times. V is TRBV7-3 and J is TRBJ1-5; a possible D gene is TRBD1 (6 bases). Looked up from germline, CDR1 is SGHTA and CDR2 is FQGTGA. Trimming left V 1 base short and J 9 bases short, with 10 bases between. The length of the CDR3 is 13 residues. The CDR3 spells CASSLNREAPQHF. The CDR3 DNA sequence: TGTGCCAGCAGCTTAAACAGGGAGGCGCCCCAGCATTTT.

Note on this clone: This CDR3 is also generated by other DNA sequences in the sample. The chain has TRBV7-9 and TRBJ2-1; D possibly corresponds to TRBD2 (5 bases). Trimming removed 6 bases at V and 0 bases at J, with 9 bases between. Germline V gene lookup returns CDR1 SEHNR and CDR2 FQNEAQ (reference sequence). The CDR3 spans 14 residues. The CDR3: CASSLGSSYNEQFF. CDR3 coding DNA: TGTGCCAGCAGTTTGGGGAGCTCCTACAATGAGCAGTTCTTC. Based on the CDR3 plus reference TRBV7-9 and TRBJ2-1, the full variable domain is DTGVSQNPRHKITKRGQNVTFRCDPISEHNRLYWYRQTLGQGPEFLTYFQNEAQLEKSRLLSDRFSAERPKGSFSTLEIQRTEQGDSAMYLCASSLGSSYNEQFFGPGTRLTVL.

This chain uses TRBV11-2 with TRBJ1-4, with TRBD1 as a possible D gene (6 bases). Trimming took off 7 bases at V and 5 bases at J, with 11 bases between the two ends. In germline, CDR1 is SGHAT, CDR2 FQNNGV. The CDR3 is made up of 13 amino acids. For the CDR3, the DNA is TGTGCCAGCAACGGACAGCCAAATGAAAAACTGTTTTTT. It is translated as CASNGQPNEKLFF. Based on the CDR3 plus reference TRBV11-2 and TRBJ1-4, the full variable domain is EAGVAQSPRYKIIEKRQSVAFWCNPISGHATLYWYQQILGQGPKLLIQFQNNGVVDDSQLPKDRFSAERLKGVDSTLKIQPAKLEDSAVYLCASNGQPNEKLFFGSGTQLSVL.

About this clone: This CDR3 is also generated by other DNA sequences in the sample. The rearrangement uses TRBV18 and TRBJ2-5, with a weak D call TRBD2 (6 bases). V lost 4 bases and J lost 4, with 7 bases in between. Germline CDR1 is KGHSH and CDR2 is LQKENI. The CDR3 contains 12 residues. CDR3 in DNA: TGTGCCAGCTCACGGAGGGGAGAGACCCAGTACTTC. As protein: CASSRRGETQYF.

This clone has a single count. The chain joins TRBV5-5 to TRBJ2-5; 11 bases fit TRBD2. Germline CDR1 and CDR2: SGHKS and YYEKEE (reference sequence). The CDR3 totals 14 residues. Trimming took 6 bases from V and 3 from J; bases not matched to a gene: 4. The CDR3 spells CASTGTSGKETQYF. DNA for the CDR3: TGTGCCAGCACCGGGACTAGCGGAAAAGAGACCCAGTACTTC.

The gene calls are TRBV6-1 and TRBJ1-1; D is unresolved. Germline CDR1 is MNHNS and CDR2 is SASEGT. V was shortened by 6 bases and J by 0 bases, with 8 bases between the two germline ends. The CDR3 extends over 13 amino acids. The CDR3 region is CASRKLMNTEAFF. The CDR3, as DNA: TGTGCCAGCAGGAAACTTATGAACACTGAAGCTTTCTTT.

To note about this clone: The same CDR3 arises from other DNA sequences in this sample as well. The chain recombines TRBV30 with TRBJ2-7, with D perhaps matching TRBD2 (6 bases). CDR3 size: 11 residues. Trimming pared 1 base from V and 5 bases from J, leaving 6 bases between. The germline CDR1 and CDR2 sequences are GTSNPN and SVGIG (reference sequence). The CDR3 here is CAWSGRDEQYF. DNA of the CDR3: TGTGCCTGGAGTGGGAGGGACGAGCAGTACTTC.

The chain combines TRBV7-2 with TRBJ2-1; D not certain. The germline V and J ends were trimmed by 1 base and 9 bases, with 13 bases remaining between them. Germline CDR1 is SGHTA and CDR2 is FQGNSA. The CDR3 contains 14 residues. The CDR3 loop reads CASSLEAEMTEQFF. The CDR3 coding sequence is TGTGCCAGCAGCTTAGAGGCGGAGATGACTGAGCAGTTCTTC.

The CDR3 loop is CASHEGAELFF. The DNA for the CDR3 is TGTGCCAGCCATGAGGGCGCGGAGCTGTTTTTT. This sequence joins TRBV6-5 and TRBJ2-2; the D gene is possibly TRBD2 (5 bases). Trimming removed 8 bases from V and 10 bases from J, with 11 bases in between. The germline CDR1 and CDR2 sequences are MNHEY and SVGAGI. There are 11 residues in the CDR3.

The rearrangement links TRBV19 to TRBJ2-2; 7 bases map to TRBD2. This CDR3 spans 14 amino acids. V trimming: 4 bases; J trimming: 6 bases; junction bases outside the gene matches: 5. CDR1 LNHDA and CDR2 SQIVND come from the germline V gene (reference sequence). The CDR3 coding sequence is TGTGCCAGTAGTAGCGGGAGAGTCCCCGGGGAGCTGTTTTTT. Residues: CASSSGRVPGELFF. The full variable domain, rest sourced from reference TRBV19 and TRBJ2-2, is DGGITQSPKYLFRKEGQNVTLSCEQNLNHDAMYWYRQDPGQGLRLIYYSQIVNDFQKGDIAEGYSVSREKKESFPLTVTSAQKNPTAFYLCASSSGRVPGELFFGEGSRLTVL.

The V call is TRBV5-1, the J call TRBJ2-3, with TRBD1 matching over 8 bases. After removal of 4 bases from V and 3 bases from J, the junction contained 10 bases not matched to a gene. This CDR3 spans 16 amino acids. Looked up from germline, CDR1 is SGHRS and CDR2 is YFSETQ. CDR3 loop: CASSPGQGPRTDTQYF. DNA of the CDR3: TGCGCCAGCAGCCCCGGACAGGGCCCACGAACAGATACGCAGTATTTT.

This clone is a singleton in its sample. V and J are TRBV5-1 and TRBJ2-5, with unresolved D. Deletions cut 0 bases from V and 3 bases from J, with 9 bases between. Germline V lookup: CDR1 SGHRS, CDR2 YFSETQ. The CDR3 has 14 residues. The CDR3 DNA is TGCGCCAGCAGCTTGGGGTCAGATAAAGAGACCCAGTACTTC. Residues: CASSLGSDKETQYF.

The chain recombines TRBV28 with TRBJ2-7, with D perhaps TRBD1 (7 bases). The length of the CDR3 is 15 residues. The V gene's germline CDR1 is MDHEN and CDR2 SYDVKM. V lost 5 bases to trimming and J lost 3 bases, with 17 bases between them. CDR3 loop: CASSNRGGTDYEQYF. The CDR3 DNA reads TGTGCCAGCAGTAACCGGGGCGGGACAGACTACGAGCAGTACTTC.

The chain has TRBV19 and TRBJ1-5, with D unclear. Germline lookup yields CDR1 LNHDA and CDR2 SQIVND (reference sequence). V was trimmed by 2 bases and J by 0 bases, leaving 14 bases between them. The CDR3 is 17 residues long. CDR3 protein: CASSIRFFDPSNQPQHF. In DNA form, the CDR3 reads TGTGCCAGTAGTATACGGTTCTTTGACCCTAGCAATCAGCCCCAGCATTTT. Full variable domain (rest looked up from reference TRBV19 and TRBJ1-5): DGGITQSPKYLFRKEGQNVTLSCEQNLNHDAMYWYRQDPGQGLRLIYYSQIVNDFQKGDIAEGYSVSREKKESFPLTVTSAQKNPTAFYLCASSIRFFDPSNQPQHFGDGTRLSIL.

The chain employs TRBV7-6 and TRBJ2-1; TRBD2 agrees at 9 bases. V lost 2 bases and J lost 1; bases outside the gene matches: 9. Germline V lookup: CDR1 SGHVS, CDR2 FNYEAQ. This CDR3 region has 18 residues. The CDR3 protein is CASSLYRGSGSSYNEQFF. CDR3 coding DNA: TGTGCCAGCAGCTTATATCGGGGTAGCGGGAGTTCCTACAATGAGCAGTTCTTC.

Points on this clone: Other nucleotide sequences from this sample produce the same CDR3. The CDR3 reads CASSQDLGQLNTEAFF. Written as DNA, the CDR3 is TGTGCCAGCAGCCAAGATCTTGGACAGCTGAACACTGAAGCTTTCTTT. The J gene is TRBJ1-1, the V gene TRBV14; D may be TRBD1 (6 bases). Per the germline V gene, CDR1 is SGHDN and CDR2 is FVKESK. The CDR3 spans 16 residues. Trimming left V 0 bases short and J 0 bases short, with 11 bases between.

The rearrangement uses TRBV19 and TRBJ2-1; TRBD2 matches at 7 bases. V was clipped by 2 bases and J by 9 bases; unmatched bases: 16. The CDR3 is made up of 17 amino acids. Germline lookup yields CDR1 LNHDA and CDR2 SQIVND (reference sequence). CDR3 sequence reads: CASSIRGSANGEGEQFF. The CDR3, as DNA: TGTGCCAGTAGTATACGCGGGTCAGCCAACGGGGAGGGTGAGCAGTTCTTC.

This chain connects TRBV28 to TRBJ1-3; D ambiguous. CDR1 MDHEN and CDR2 SYDVKM come from the germline V gene. Trimming took 1 base from V and 0 from J, leaving 7 bases between them. There are 15 residues in the CDR3. This chain's CDR3 is CASSLFRSSGNTIYF. For the CDR3, the DNA is TGTGCCAGCAGTTTATTCCGGTCCTCTGGAAACACCATATATTTT. Combining the CDR3 with reference TRBV28 and TRBJ1-3 gives the whole variable domain DVKVTQSSRYLVKRTGEKVFLECVQDMDHENMFWYRQDPGLGLRLIYFSYDVKMKEKGDIPEGYSVSREKKERFSLILESASTNQTSMYLCASSLFRSSGNTIYFGEGSWLTVV.

V is TRBV7-8 and J is TRBJ2-7; TRBD2 matches 10 bases. With V trimmed by 5 bases and J by 0 bases, 13 bases remained unmatched. This CDR3 contains 18 residues. CDR1 and CDR2 (germline): SGHVS, FQNEAQ. The CDR3 region is CASSRRALAGGFSYEQYF. In nucleotides, the CDR3 is TGTGCCAGCAGCCGACGAGCATTAGCGGGAGGATTCTCCTACGAGCAGTACTTC.

The chain employs TRBV25-1 and TRBJ1-1; D might be TRBD1 (5 bases). The CDR3 sequence is 14 residues long. The V end was cut by 7 bases, the J end by 4 bases, with 16 bases between. From germline, CDR1 is MGHDK and CDR2 SYGVNS. DNA of the CDR3: TGTGCCAGCACCGAACCGGGGGTGGGCACTGAAGCTTTCTTT. Residues: CASTEPGVGTEAFF.